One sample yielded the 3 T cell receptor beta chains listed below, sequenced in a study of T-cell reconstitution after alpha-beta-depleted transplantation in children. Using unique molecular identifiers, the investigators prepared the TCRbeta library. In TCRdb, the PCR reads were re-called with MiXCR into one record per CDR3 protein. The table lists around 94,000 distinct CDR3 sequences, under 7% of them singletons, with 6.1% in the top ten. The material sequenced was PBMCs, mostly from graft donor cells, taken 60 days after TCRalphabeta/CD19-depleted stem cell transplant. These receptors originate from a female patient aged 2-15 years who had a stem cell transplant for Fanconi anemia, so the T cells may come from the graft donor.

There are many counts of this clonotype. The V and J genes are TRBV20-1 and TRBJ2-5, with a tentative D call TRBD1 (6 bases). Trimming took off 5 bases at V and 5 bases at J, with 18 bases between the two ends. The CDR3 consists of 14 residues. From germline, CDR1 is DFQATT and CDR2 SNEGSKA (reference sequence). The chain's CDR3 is CSAPTNRELETQYF. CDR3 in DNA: TGCAGTGCTCCAACTAACAGGGAATTGGAGACCCAGTACTTC.

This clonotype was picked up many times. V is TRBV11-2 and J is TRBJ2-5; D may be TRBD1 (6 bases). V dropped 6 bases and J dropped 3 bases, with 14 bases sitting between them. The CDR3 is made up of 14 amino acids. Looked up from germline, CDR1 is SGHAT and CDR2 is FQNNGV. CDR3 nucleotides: TGTGCCAGCAGAACCTGGGACACTGAAGAGACCCAGTACTTC. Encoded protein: CASRTWDTEETQYF.

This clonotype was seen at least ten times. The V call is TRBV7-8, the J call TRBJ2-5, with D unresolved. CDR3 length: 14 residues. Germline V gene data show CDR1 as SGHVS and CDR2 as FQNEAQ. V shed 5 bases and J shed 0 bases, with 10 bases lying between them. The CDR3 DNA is TGTGCCAGCAGCAAGGCAATGTACCAAGAGACCCAGTACTTC. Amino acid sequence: CASSKAMYQETQYF.